This TCR beta chain was retrieved from a study of T-cell memory formation after mild COVID-19. Broader study findings: Clones shrinking from day 15 to 85 showed even CD4/CD8 mixes; later expanders tilted CD4+. Some clones that responded were present in memory (sampled pre-infection), which suggests cross-reactive memory joined. Still unconfirmed is whether the second-wave clones peaking on day 37 recognized SARS-CoV-2.

Trimming removed 0 bases from V and 2 bases from J, with 13 bases in between. CDR3 length: 16 residues. Looked up from germline, CDR1 is LGHNA and CDR2 is YSLEER. With respect to this clonotype: Its antigen remains unidentified.

TCRdb ran MiXCR on the 5' RACE reads and lists one entry per CDR3 protein. The top ten clones hold approximately 25% of a sample with 110,000 to 150,000 distinct CDR3 sequences, 25% of them seen once. J is TRBJ1-2 and V is TRBV4-3; the D is unclear. The source of this sequence is an adult woman who had mild COVID-19 (a few samples of this study predate the infection). Cell type and time point are not known. Sequenced sample: PBMCs or a T cell subset sorted from them (not recorded which). The CDR3 nucleotides are TGCGCCAGCAGCCAAGATGCCCCGGCGAGGAACTATGGCTACACCTTC. Encoded protein: CASSQDAPARNYGYTF.